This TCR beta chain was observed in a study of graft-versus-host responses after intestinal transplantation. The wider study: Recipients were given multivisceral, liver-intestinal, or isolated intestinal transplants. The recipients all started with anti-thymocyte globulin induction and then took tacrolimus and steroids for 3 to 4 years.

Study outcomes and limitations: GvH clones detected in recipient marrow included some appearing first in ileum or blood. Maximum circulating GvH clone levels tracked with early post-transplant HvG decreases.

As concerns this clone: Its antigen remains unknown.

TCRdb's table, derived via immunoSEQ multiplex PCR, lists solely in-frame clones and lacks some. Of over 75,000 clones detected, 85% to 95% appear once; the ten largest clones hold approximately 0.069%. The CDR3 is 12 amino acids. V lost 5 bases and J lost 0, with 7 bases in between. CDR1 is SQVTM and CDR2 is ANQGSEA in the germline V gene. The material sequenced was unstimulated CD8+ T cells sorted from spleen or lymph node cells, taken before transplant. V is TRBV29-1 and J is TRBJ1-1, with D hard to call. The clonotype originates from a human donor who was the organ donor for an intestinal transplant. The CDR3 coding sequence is TGCAGCGTTTCCCCCGTGAACACTGAAGCTTTCTTT. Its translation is CSVSPVNTEAFF.